This T cell receptor (beta chain) was retrieved from a study of blood T cell repertoires in COVID-19. Study as a whole: Both acute and convalescent COVID-19 samples were obtained from the United States, Italy and Spain. T cells, B-cell-depleted T cells, or PBMCs provided the cDNA or gDNA that served as material.

The authors' processing: Reference gene primer amplification gave nucleated cell count estimates. Profiled with immunoSEQ multiplex PCR; TCRdb holds only in-frame clones, not every one. D and trimming come from the DNA, and the V and J calls and clone size come from that table. This sample has 150,000 to 160,000 clones; 70% to 90% occur once, and the top ten carry about 2.4%. J lost 5 bases, V lost 0 bases, and 9 bases had no gene match. The CDR3 loop spans 16 amino acids. Germline CDR1 LGHDT, CDR2 YNNKEL (reference sequence). The clonotype comes from a woman in her 70s with acute or convalescent COVID-19. Specimen: peripheral blood. The J gene is TRBJ1-1, the V gene TRBV3-1 (or the pseudogene TRBV3-2); 7 bases are shared with TRBD1. The DNA of the CDR3 is TGTGCCAGCAGCCAAGATAGGGGAATACAGGGGACTGAAGCTTTCTTT. Translating gives CASSQDRGIQGTEAFF.